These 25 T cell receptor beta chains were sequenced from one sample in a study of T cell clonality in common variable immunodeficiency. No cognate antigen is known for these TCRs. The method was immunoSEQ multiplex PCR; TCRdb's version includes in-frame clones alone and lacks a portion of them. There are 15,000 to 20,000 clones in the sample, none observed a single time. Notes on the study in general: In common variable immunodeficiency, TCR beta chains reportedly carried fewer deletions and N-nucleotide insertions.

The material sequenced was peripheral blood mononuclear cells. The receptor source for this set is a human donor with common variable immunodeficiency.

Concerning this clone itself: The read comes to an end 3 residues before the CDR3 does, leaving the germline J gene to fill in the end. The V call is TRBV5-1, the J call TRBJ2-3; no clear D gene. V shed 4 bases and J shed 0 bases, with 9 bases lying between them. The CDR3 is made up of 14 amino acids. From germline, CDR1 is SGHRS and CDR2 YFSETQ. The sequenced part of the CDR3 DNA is TGCGCCAGCAGCAAGGCGACTAGCACAGATACG. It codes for CASSKATSTDT. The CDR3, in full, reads CASSKATSTDTQYF.

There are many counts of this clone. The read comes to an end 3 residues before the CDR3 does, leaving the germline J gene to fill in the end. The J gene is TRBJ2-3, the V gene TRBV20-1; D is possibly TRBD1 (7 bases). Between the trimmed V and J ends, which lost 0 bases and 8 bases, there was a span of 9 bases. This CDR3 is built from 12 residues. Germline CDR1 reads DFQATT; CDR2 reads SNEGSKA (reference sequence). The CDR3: CSARDQGGTQYF. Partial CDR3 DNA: TGCAGTGCTAGAGATCAGGGGGGTACG.

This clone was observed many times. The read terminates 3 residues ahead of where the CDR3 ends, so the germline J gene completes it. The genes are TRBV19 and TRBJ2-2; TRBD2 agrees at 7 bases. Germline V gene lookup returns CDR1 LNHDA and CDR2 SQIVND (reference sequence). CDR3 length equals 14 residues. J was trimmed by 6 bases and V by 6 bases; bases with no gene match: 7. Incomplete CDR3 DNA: TGTGCCAGTAGCCCCCGCGGGGGTCCCGGGGAG. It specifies CASSPRGGPGE. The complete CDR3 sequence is CASSPRGGPGELFF.

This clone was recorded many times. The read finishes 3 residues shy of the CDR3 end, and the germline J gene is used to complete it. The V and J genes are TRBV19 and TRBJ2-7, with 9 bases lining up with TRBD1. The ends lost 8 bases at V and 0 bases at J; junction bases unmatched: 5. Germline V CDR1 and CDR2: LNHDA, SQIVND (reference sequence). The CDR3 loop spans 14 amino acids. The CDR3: CASGGQGSSYEQYF. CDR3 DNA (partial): TGTGCCAGTGGAGGACAGGGGAGCTCCTACGAG.

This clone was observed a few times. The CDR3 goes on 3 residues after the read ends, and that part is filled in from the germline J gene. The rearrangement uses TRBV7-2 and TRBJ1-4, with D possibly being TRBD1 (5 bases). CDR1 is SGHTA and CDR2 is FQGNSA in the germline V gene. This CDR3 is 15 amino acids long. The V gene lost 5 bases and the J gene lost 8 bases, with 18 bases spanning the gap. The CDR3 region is CASSPGGAQREKLFF. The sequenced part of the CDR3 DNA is TGTGCCAGCAGCCCAGGCGGGGCACAGAGGGAAAAA.

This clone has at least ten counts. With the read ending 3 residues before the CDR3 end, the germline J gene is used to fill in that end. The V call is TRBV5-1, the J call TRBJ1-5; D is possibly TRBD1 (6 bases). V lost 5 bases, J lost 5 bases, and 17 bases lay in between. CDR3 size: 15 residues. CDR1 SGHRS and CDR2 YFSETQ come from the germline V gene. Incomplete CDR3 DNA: TGCGCCAGCAGATCCCGGGAGGGGGATTATCAGCCC. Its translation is CASRSREGDYQP. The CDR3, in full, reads CASRSREGDYQPQHF.

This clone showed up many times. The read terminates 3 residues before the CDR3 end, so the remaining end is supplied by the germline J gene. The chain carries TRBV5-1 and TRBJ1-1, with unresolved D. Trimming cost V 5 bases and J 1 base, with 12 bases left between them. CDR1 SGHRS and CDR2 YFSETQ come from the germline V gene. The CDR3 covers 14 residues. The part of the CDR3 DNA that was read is TGCGCCAGCAGTCCTTTTGACAAGAACACTGAA. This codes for CASSPFDKNTE. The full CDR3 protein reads CASSPFDKNTEAFF.

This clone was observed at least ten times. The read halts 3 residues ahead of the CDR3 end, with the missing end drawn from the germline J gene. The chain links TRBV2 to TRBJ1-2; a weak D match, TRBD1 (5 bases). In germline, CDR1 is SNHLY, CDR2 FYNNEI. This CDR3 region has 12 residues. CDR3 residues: CASSDRVRGYTF. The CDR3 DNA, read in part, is TGTGCCAGCAGTGACAGGGTGAGAGGC.

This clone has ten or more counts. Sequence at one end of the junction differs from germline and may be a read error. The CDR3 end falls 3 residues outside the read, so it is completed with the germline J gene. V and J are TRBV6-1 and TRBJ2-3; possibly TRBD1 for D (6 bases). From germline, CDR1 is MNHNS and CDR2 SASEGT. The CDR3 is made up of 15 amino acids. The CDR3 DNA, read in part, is TGTGCCAGCAGGGAAGATCTTCGGACAGCAGATACG. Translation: CASREDLRTADT. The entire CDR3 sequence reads CASREDLRTADTQYF.

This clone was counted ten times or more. The CDR3 sequence: CAISEPDSPFNTGELFF. The covered CDR3 bases are TGTGCCATCAGTGAACCCGACAGCCCATTCAACACCGGGGAG. This chain joins TRBV10-3 and TRBJ2-2; TRBD1 might be the D (5 bases). The CDR3 extends 3 residues past the end of the read, so its final part is completed from the germline J gene. V was clipped by 3 bases and J by 2 bases, with 16 bases between them. CDR1 is ENHRY, CDR2 SYGVKD, per germline. The CDR3 has 17 amino acids.

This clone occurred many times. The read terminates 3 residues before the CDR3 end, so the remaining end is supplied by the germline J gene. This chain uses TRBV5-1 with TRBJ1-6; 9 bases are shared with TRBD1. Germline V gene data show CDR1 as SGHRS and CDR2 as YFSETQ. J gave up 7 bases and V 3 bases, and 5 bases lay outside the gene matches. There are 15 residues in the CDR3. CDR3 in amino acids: CASSSPDRGNSPLHF. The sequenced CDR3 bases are TGCGCCAGCAGCTCCCCGGACAGGGGAAATTCACCC.

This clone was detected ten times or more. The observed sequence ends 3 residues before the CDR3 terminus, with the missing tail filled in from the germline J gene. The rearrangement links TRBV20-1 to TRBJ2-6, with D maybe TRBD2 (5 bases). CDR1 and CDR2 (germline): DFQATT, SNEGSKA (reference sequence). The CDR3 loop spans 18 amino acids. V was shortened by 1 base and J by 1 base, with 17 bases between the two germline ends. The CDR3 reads CSARVIWTAGSGANVLTF. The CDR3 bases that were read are TGCAGTGCTAGAGTCATCTGGACGGCGGGTTCTGGGGCCAACGTC.

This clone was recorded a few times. CDR3: CASRQAGADTQYF. The CDR3 DNA, read in part, is TGCGCCAGCAGACAAGCGGGAGCAGATACG. The gene calls are TRBV5-1 and TRBJ2-3, with TRBD2 matching over 8 bases. The CDR3 goes on 3 residues after the read ends, and that part is filled in from the germline J gene. CDR3 length: 13 amino acids. V was clipped by 5 bases and J by 4 bases; unmatched bases: 3. Germline loops: CDR1 SGHRS, CDR2 YFSETQ.

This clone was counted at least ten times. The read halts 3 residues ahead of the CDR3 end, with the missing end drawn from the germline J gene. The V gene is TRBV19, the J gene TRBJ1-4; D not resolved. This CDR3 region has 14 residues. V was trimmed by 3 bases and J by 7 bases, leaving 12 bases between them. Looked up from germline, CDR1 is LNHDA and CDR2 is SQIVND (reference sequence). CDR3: CASSISQSGEKLFF. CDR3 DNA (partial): TGTGCCAGTAGTATCAGTCAGTCGGGTGAAAAA.

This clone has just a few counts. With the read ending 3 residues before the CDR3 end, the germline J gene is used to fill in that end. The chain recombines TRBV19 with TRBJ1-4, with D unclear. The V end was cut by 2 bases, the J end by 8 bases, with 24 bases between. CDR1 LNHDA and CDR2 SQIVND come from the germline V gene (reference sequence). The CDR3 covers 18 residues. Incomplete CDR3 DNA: TGTGCCAGTAGTATAAAGCCCATGGCACTAATAACAAGAGAAAAA. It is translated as CASSIKPMALITREK. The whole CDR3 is CASSIKPMALITREKLFF.

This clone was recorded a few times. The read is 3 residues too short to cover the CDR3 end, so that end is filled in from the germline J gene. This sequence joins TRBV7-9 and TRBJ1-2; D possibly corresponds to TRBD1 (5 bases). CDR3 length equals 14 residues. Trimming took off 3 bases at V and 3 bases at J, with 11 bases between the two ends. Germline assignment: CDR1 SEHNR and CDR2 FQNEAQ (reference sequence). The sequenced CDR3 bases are TGTGCCAGCAGCTTGGGGGGAGACTACTATGGC. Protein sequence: CASSLGGDYYG. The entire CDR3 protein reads CASSLGGDYYGYTF. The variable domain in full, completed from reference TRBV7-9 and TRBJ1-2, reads DTGVSQNPRHKITKRGQNVTFRCDPISEHNRLYWYRQTLGQGPEFLTYFQNEAQLEKSRLLSDRFSAERPKGSFSTLEIQRTEQGDSAMYLCASSLGGDYYGYTFGSGTRLTVV.

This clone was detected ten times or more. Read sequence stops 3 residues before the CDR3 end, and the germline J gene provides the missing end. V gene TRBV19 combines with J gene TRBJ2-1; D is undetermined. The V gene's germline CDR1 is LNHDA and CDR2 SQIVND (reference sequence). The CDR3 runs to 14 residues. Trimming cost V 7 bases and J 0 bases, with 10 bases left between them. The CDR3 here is CASKGGTSYNEQFF. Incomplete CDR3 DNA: TGTGCCAGTAAAGGCGGTACCTCCTACAATGAG.

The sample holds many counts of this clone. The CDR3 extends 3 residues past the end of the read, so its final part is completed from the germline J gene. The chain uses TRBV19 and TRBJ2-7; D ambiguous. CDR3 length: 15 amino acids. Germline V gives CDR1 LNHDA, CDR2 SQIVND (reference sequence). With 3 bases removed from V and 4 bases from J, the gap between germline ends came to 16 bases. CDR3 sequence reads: CASSIEDRGAYEQYF. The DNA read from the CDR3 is TGTGCCAGTAGTATCGAAGACCGCGGTGCTTACGAG. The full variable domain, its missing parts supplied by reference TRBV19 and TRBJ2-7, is DGGITQSPKYLFRKEGQNVTLSCEQNLNHDAMYWYRQDPGQGLRLIYYSQIVNDFQKGDIAEGYSVSREKKESFPLTVTSAQKNPTAFYLCASSIEDRGAYEQYFGPGTRLTVT.

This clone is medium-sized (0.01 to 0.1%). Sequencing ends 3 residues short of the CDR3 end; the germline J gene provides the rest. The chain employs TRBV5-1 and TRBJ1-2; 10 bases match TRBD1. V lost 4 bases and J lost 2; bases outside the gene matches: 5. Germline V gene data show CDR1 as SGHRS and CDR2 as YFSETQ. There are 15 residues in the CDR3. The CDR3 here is CASSPEGQGNYGYTF. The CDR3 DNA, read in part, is TGCGCCAGCAGCCCCGAGGGACAGGGGAACTATGGC.

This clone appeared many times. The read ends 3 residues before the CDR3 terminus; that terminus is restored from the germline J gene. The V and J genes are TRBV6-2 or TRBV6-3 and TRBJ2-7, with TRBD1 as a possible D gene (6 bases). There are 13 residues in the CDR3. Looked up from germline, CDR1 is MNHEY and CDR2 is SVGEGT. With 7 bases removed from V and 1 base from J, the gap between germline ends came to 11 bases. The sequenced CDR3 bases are TGTGCCAGCACGTACAGGGCTTCCTACGAG. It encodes CASTYRASYE. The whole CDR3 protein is CASTYRASYEQYF.

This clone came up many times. The sequenced part of the CDR3 DNA is TGTGCCAGTAAACGGGGCGCGGGACAGGGAAATTCACCC. As protein: CASKRGAGQGNSP. The whole CDR3 sequence is CASKRGAGQGNSPLHF. The chain links TRBV19 to TRBJ1-6, with 9 bases lining up with TRBD1. The CDR3 goes on 3 residues after the read ends, and that part is filled in from the germline J gene. V was clipped by 7 bases and J by 7 bases; unmatched bases: 11. This CDR3 is built from 16 residues. Germline lookup yields CDR1 LNHDA and CDR2 SQIVND (reference sequence).

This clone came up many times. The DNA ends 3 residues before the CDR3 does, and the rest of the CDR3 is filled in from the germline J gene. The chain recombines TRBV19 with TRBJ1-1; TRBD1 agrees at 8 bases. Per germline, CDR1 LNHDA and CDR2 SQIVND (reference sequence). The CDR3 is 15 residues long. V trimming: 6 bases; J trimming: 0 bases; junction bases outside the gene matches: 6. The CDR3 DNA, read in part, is TGTGCCAGTAGCAGGGGGCAAAGCTTGAACACTGAA. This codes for CASSRGQSLNTE. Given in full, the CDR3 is CASSRGQSLNTEAFF.

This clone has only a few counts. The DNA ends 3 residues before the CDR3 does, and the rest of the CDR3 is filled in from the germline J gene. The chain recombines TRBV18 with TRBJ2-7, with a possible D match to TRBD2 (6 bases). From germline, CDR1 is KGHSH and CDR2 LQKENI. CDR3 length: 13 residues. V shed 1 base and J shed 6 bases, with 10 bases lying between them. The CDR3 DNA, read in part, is TGTGCCAGCTCACCACGGCAGGAGGGCGAG. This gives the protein CASSPRQEGE. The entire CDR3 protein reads CASSPRQEGEQYF.

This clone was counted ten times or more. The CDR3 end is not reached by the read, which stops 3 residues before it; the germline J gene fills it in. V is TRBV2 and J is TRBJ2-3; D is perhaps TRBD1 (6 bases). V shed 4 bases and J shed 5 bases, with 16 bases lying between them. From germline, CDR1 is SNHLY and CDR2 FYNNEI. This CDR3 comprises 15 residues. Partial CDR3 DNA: TGTGCCAGCAGTGGGACAGAGTTTAGTGGAGATACG. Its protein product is CASSGTEFSGDT. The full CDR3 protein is CASSGTEFSGDTQYF.

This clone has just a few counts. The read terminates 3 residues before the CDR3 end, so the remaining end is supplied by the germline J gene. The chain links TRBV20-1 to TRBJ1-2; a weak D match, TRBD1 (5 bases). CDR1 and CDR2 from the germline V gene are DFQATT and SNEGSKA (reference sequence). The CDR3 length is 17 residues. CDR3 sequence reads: CSASQASGGTSTDTYTF. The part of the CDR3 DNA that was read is TGCAGTGCTAGTCAAGCGAGCGGGGGTACTAGCACAGATACG.